Below are 3 T cell receptor beta chains sequenced from a single sample in a study of blood T cell repertoires in COVID-19. TCRdb's table, derived via immunoSEQ multiplex PCR, lists solely in-frame clones and lacks some. The sample yields about 160,000 clones, over 60% seen once. Sequencing input: peripheral blood. Receptors were obtained from a woman of 80 years or more with acute or convalescent COVID-19.

The rearrangement joins TRBV12-3 or TRBV12-4 to TRBJ1-2; possibly TRBD1 for D (5 bases). V lost 6 bases and J 4 bases, leaving 12 bases between the germline ends. CDR3 length: 13 amino acids. The CDR3, as DNA: TGTGCCAGCAGACCCCGACAGACCTATGGCTACACCTTC. Translating it yields CASRPRQTYGYTF.

The chain has TRBV18 and TRBJ2-3; no reliable D call. The CDR3 totals 13 residues. CDR1 and CDR2 (germline): KGHSH, LQKENI. Trimming took 3 bases from V and 4 from J, leaving 8 bases between them. In DNA, the CDR3 is TGTGCCAGCTCACCCCTTCAGGCAGATACGCAGTATTTT. Encoded protein: CASSPLQADTQYF.

CDR3 residues: CASSDTTGEPQHF. The CDR3 DNA is TGTGCCAGCAGTGACACGACAGGGGAGCCCCAGCATTTT. The chain carries TRBV2 and TRBJ1-5, with 8 nucleotides matching TRBD1. In germline, CDR1 is SNHLY, CDR2 FYNNEI. V was clipped by 3 bases and J by 8 bases; unmatched bases: 3. This CDR3 is 13 amino acids long.